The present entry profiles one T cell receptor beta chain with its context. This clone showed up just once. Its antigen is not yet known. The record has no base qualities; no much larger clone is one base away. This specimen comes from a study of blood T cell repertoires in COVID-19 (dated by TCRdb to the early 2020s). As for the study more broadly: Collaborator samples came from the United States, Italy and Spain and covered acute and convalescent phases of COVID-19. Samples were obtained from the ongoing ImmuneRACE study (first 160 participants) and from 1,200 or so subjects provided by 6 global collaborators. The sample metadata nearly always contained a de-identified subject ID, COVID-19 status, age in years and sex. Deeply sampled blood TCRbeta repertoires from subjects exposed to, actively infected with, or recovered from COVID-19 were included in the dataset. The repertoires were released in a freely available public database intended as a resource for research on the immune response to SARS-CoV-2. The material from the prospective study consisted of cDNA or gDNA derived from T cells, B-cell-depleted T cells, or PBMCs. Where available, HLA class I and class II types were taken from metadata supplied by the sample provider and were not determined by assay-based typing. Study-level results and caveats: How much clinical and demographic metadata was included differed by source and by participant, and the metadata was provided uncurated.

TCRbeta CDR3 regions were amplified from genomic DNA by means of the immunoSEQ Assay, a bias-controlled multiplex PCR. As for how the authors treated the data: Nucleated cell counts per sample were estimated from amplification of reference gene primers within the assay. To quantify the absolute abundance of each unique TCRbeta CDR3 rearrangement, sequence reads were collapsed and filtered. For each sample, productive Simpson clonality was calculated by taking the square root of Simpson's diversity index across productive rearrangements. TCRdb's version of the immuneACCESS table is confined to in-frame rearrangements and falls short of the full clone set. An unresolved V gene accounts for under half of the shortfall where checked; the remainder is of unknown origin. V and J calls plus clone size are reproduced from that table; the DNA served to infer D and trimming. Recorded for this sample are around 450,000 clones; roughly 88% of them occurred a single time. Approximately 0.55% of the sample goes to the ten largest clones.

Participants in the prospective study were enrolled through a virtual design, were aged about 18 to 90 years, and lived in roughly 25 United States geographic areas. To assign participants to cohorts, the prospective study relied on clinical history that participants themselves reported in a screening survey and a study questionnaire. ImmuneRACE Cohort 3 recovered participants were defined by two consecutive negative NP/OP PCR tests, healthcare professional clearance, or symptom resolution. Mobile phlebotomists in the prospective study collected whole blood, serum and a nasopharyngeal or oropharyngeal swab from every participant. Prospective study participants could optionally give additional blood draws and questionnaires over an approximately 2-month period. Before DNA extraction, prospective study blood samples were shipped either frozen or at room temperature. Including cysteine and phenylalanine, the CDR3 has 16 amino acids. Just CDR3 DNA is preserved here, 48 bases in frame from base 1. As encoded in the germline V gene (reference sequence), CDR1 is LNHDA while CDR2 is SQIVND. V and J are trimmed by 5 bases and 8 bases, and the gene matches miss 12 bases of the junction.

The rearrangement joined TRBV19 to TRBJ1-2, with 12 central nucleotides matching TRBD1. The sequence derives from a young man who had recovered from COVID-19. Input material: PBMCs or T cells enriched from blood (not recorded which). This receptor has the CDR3 CASSPSGTGGIGGYTF. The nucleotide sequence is TGTGCCAGTAGTCCGAGTGGGACAGGGGGCATTGGAGGCTACACCTTC.